In its sample, the clone carrying this TCR beta chain was seen once. The antigen is not known. The healthy adult donors were HIV-negative and reported no recent acute infections or vaccinations. The donor cohort consisted entirely of Caucasian adults residing in Nashville, Tennessee. This sample is drawn from a study of shared clonotypes between healthy human individuals. Study-level results: Sequencing depth was a factor that was expected to affect clonotype sharing among donors.

Unsorted PBMC DNA sequencing spanned ten immunoSEQ deep assay plates. Method: immunoSEQ multiplex PCR; TCRdb's copy keeps in-frame clones and lacks some. The sample carries 450,000 to 600,000 clones, less than 80% recorded once. CDR1 and CDR2 from the germline V gene are SNHLY and FYNNEI. The V gene lost 1 base and the J gene lost 5 bases, with 12 bases spanning the gap. The CDR3 length is 15 residues. The material sequenced was PBMCs. The sequence derives from a middle-aged woman in good health. Some clones in this sample may be carry-over from other donors' samples. The chain couples TRBV2 to TRBJ2-1; a weak D match, TRBD2 (5 bases). The CDR3 spells CASSEERLRNNEQFF. CDR3 nucleotides: TGTGCCAGCAGTGAAGAGCGGTTAAGAAACAATGAGCAGTTCTTC.